This T cell receptor (beta chain) was captured in a study of breast tumors, draining lymph nodes, adjacent tissues. Study-level results: That most tumor T cells come from lymph nodes remained unproven.

Each CDR3 protein gets one entry after TCRdb re-called the multiplex PCR reads with MiXCR. The sample includes approximately 280,000 distinct CDR3 sequences, 30% of them seen just once. Axillary draining lymph nodes of breast cancer patients supplied the node samples. This clonotype was seen a handful of times. Its matching antigen is unknown. This TCR came from a female donor with breast cancer. Some clones in this sample may be carry-over from other donors' samples. Material: axillary lymph node tissue.

Here the CDR3 DNA reads TGTGCCAGCAGTTTATCGAGGCCCTACGAGCAGTACTTC. Amino acid sequence: CASSLSRPYEQYF. The rearrangement joins TRBV27 to TRBJ2-7; D unresolved. The V gene lost 0 bases and the J gene lost 2 bases, with 5 bases spanning the gap. The CDR3 runs to 13 residues. In germline, CDR1 is MNHEY, CDR2 SMNVEV (reference sequence).